The 2 T cell receptor beta chains below were found in one sample sequenced in a study of regulatory T cells in long-lasting Graves disease. Specified time point: newly diagnosed GD, antithyroid drugs for less than 3 months. From RNA extracted from PBMCs, the TCR library was made. With iRepertoire HTBI primers and Arm-PCR of CDR3 regions, TCR beta libraries were built. A single record per CDR3 protein comes from TCRdb applying MiXCR to the multiplex PCR reads. The table records hundreds of thousands of distinct CDR3 sequences, approximately 13% of them present only once. These sequences were also reported in another study, on T cells in Graves' hyperthyroidism and ophthalmopathy.

The sequenced sample was peripheral blood mononuclear cells (PBMCs), obtained at new diagnosis, from a patient treated with antithyroid drugs. Receptors originate from a man aged 25 to 40 with Graves disease.

This clonotype was detected many times. The chain has TRBV9 and TRBJ2-1; D is perhaps TRBD1 (5 bases). Germline CDR1 is SGDLS and CDR2 is YYNGEE. Trimming cost V 2 bases and J 5 bases, with 8 bases left between them. CDR3 size: 13 residues. CDR3 sequence reads: CASSVHRNNEQFF. The CDR3 bases are TGTGCCAGCAGCGTCCACAGGAACAATGAGCAGTTCTTC.

This clonotype has at least ten counts. The rearrangement links TRBV29-1 to TRBJ2-2; 13 nucleotides align to TRBD2. Unmatched junction bases numbered 6, after V lost 6 bases and J lost 2 bases. This CDR3 is built from 16 residues. Germline CDR1 reads SQVTM; CDR2 reads ANQGSEA. CDR3 in amino acids: CSVGTSGNQNTGELFF. CDR3 DNA sequence: TGCAGCGTGGGGACTAGCGGGAACCAAAACACCGGGGAGCTGTTTTTT.